This TCR beta chain was documented in a study of cytomegalovirus exposure and HLA in healthy donors. Study-wide results and limits: In presence/absence analyses, roughly uniform sequencing depth across donors was assumed. In a later analysis, productive TCRs from donors in an Asian-associated ancestry cluster reportedly carried fewer N-insertions than the cohort mean.

Primers for the PCR totalled 60 Vbeta and 13 Jbeta. TCRdb's copy holds only in-frame clones and misses some; the assay was immunoSEQ multiplex PCR. The sample has 150,000 to 200,000 clones; roughly 65% are singletons. Concerning this clone: The antigen is not known.

Samples came from healthy bone marrow donors. This receptor was identified in a man aged 18-30 years in good health and CMV-seropositive. Input material: PBMCs.

For the CDR3, the DNA is TGTGCCAGTAGTATTGTACTCGTTACAGATACGCAGTATTTT. Translating it yields CASSIVLVTDTQYF. The chain combines TRBV19 with TRBJ2-3; D not resolved. This CDR3 is 14 amino acids long. Looked up from germline, CDR1 is LNHDA and CDR2 is SQIVND (reference sequence). Trimming took off 3 bases at V and 3 bases at J, with 10 bases between the two ends.